The 17 T cell receptor beta chains reported below all come from one sample, sequenced in a study of preoperative IRX-2 immunotherapy in early breast cancer. Treatment of the sample: preoperative locoregional IRX-2 cytokine immunotherapy. Profiled with immunoSEQ multiplex PCR; TCRdb holds only in-frame clones, not every one. Among roughly 34,000 clones listed, about nine tenths were seen once. The sequenced sample was tumor tissue, obtained after IRX-2 immunotherapy. These receptors were obtained from a human donor with breast cancer.

The V call is TRBV12-5, the J call TRBJ1-2, with TRBD1 matching over 7 bases. CDR1 LGHNT and CDR2 FRNRAP come from the germline V gene. The CDR3 consists of 14 residues. The CDR3 region has the DNA TGTGCCAGCACCCCCGGACAGGCAAGCTATGGCTACACCTTC. Residues: CASTPGQASYGYTF.

The V call is TRBV6-8, the J call TRBJ1-1; 7 bases fit TRBD1. V gave up 7 bases and J gave up 4 bases; unmatched junction bases: 6. Germline V gives CDR1 MNHGY, CDR2 SAAAGT. This CDR3 contains 13 residues. CDR3 in DNA: TGTGCCAGCACCCCCAGGGGGTCCACTGAAGCTTTCTTT. Its protein product is CASTPRGSTEAFF.

The chain employs TRBV23-1 and TRBJ2-3; 13 bases align to TRBD2. TRBV23-1 belongs to the ORF category, with a function that is uncertain. Germline trimming cut 6 bases from V and 4 bases from J; bases unmatched to any gene: 7. The CDR3 extends over 16 amino acids. The DNA of the CDR3 is TGCGCCAGCAGCCATGGGACTAGCGGGAAATCAGATACGCAGTATTTT. Translated, it gives CASSHGTSGKSDTQYF.

The sample holds one count of this clone. The chain carries TRBV10-3 and TRBJ1-5; the D gene is possibly TRBD1 (6 bases). Germline CDR1 reads ENHRY; CDR2 reads SYGVKD. The CDR3 spans 13 residues. V was pared by 11 bases and J by 5 bases, with 16 bases between. As DNA, the CDR3 is TGTGCCGAGGGCCCGGGGGGCGATCAGCCCCAGCATTTT. Protein: CAEGPGGDQPQHF.

This chain connects TRBV29-1 to TRBJ2-3, with D unclear. From germline, CDR1 is SQVTM and CDR2 ANQGSEA. This CDR3 region has 15 residues. Trimming shortened V by 7 bases and J by 6 bases, and 23 bases separated the two germline ends. The CDR3 nucleotides read TGCAGCGCCGGAAACTGGGCAGCAAATACCGATACGCAGTATTTT. Translated, it gives CSAGNWAANTDTQYF.

V is TRBV19 and J is TRBJ1-1; no clear D gene. Germline CDR1 and CDR2: LNHDA and SQIVND (reference sequence). The V and J ends lost 5 bases and 7 bases respectively, with 8 bases between them. CDR3 length equals 11 residues. The CDR3 nucleotides read TGTGCCAGTAGTCCCGGGTTTGAAGCTTTCTTT. Its translation: CASSPGFEAFF. The variable domain in full, completed from reference TRBV19 and TRBJ1-1, reads DGGITQSPKYLFRKEGQNVTLSCEQNLNHDAMYWYRQDPGQGLRLIYYSQIVNDFQKGDIAEGYSVSREKKESFPLTVTSAQKNPTAFYLCASSPGFEAFFGQGTRLTVV.

Written as DNA, the CDR3 is TGTGCCAGCAGTTTCGTGACGAGGGGAAATGAGCAGTTCTTC. It encodes CASSFVTRGNEQFF. This sequence joins TRBV6-7 and TRBJ2-1, with D tentatively TRBD1 or TRBD2 (5 bases each). TRBV6-7 belongs to the ORF category, with a function that is uncertain. The V gene lost 4 bases and the J gene lost 7 bases, with 14 bases spanning the gap. The CDR3 has 14 amino acids.

CDR3 sequence: CASSLDRPARITEAFF. CDR3 sequence (DNA): TGTGCCAGCAGCTTAGATCGTCCGGCGAGAATCACTGAAGCTTTCTTT. The chain carries TRBV11-3 and TRBJ1-1, with unresolved D. The CDR3 extends over 16 amino acids. CDR1 and CDR2 from the germline V gene are SGHNT and YENEEA. Trimming removed 0 bases from V and 4 bases from J, with 15 bases in between.

This clone was seen only once. The J gene is TRBJ2-7, the V gene TRBV23-1, with unresolved D. TRBV23-1 is treated as an ORF (open reading frame) with a function not yet certain. V dropped 6 bases and J dropped 1 base, with 10 bases sitting between them. This CDR3 has 13 amino acids. CDR3 loop: CASSFTRSYEQYF. Written as DNA, the CDR3 is TGCGCCAGCAGCTTTACCCGGTCCTACGAGCAGTACTTC.

V usage is TRBV19 and J usage is TRBJ2-5, with a possible D match to TRBD2 (6 bases). The CDR3 contains 16 residues. Per germline, CDR1 LNHDA and CDR2 SQIVND (reference sequence). Trimming took off 1 base at V and 4 bases at J, with 16 bases between the two ends. The CDR3 reads CASSIAHNWRGETQYF. The CDR3 DNA follows: TGTGCCAGTAGTATAGCCCACAACTGGCGGGGAGAGACCCAGTACTTC.

This clone appeared a single time. V is TRBV11-3 and J is TRBJ1-2; D call uncertain. The CDR3 extends over 14 amino acids. From germline, CDR1 is SGHNT and CDR2 YENEEA. The V gene lost 2 bases and the J gene lost 2 bases, with 9 bases spanning the gap. The CDR3 spells CASSLSVTNYGYTF. The CDR3 DNA reads as TGTGCCAGCAGCTTATCAGTCACCAACTATGGCTACACCTTC. The full variable domain, its missing parts supplied by reference TRBV11-3 and TRBJ1-2, is EAGVVQSPRYKIIEKKQPVAFWCNPISGHNTLYWYLQNLGQGPELLIRYENEEAVDDSQLPKDRFSAERLKGVDSTLKIQPAELGDSAVYLCASSLSVTNYGYTFGSGTRLTVV.

The chain is built from TRBV19 and TRBJ2-4, with D possibly TRBD1 on 6 matching bases. V shed 4 bases and J shed 2 bases, with 12 bases lying between them. Germline CDR1 is LNHDA and CDR2 is SQIVND (reference sequence). The CDR3 sequence is 15 residues long. The CDR3 is CASSTQQGTKNIQYF. CDR3 nucleotide sequence: TGTGCCAGTAGTACCCAACAGGGAACCAAAAACATTCAGTACTTC.

This chain links TRBV30 with TRBJ1-4; a possible D gene is TRBD1 (6 bases). The ends were cut back, 2 bases at V and 2 bases at J, with 9 bases in the middle. The CDR3 consists of 14 residues. Per germline, CDR1 GTSNPN and CDR2 SVGIG (reference sequence). CDR3 in amino acids: CAWSMGATNEKLFF. The CDR3 bases are TGTGCCTGGAGTATGGGGGCGACTAATGAAAAACTGTTTTTT.

This chain uses TRBV6-8 with TRBJ2-2; 7 bases fit TRBD1. V lost 10 bases and J lost 5; bases outside the gene matches: 10. Germline values: CDR1 MNHGY, CDR2 SAAAGT. CDR3 length equals 14 residues. The CDR3 nucleotides are TGTGCCATCAGAGACAGGGCCGGAACCGGGGAGCTGTTTTTT. Its translation is CAIRDRAGTGELFF.

The CDR3 DNA is TGTGCCTGGAGCTCTCAGGGAGGGAGGGGTGAAAAACTGTTTTTT. It is translated as CAWSSQGGRGEKLFF. The chain couples TRBV30 to TRBJ1-4; D is possibly TRBD1 (5 bases). The CDR3 runs to 15 residues. Germline V gene data show CDR1 as GTSNPN and CDR2 as SVGIG (reference sequence). V was shortened by 3 bases and J by 7 bases, with 18 bases between the two germline ends.

V is TRBV6-8 and J is TRBJ2-7, with D tentatively TRBD1 (6 bases). This CDR3 has 12 residues. V dropped 10 bases and J dropped 6 bases, with 16 bases sitting between them. The germline CDR1 and CDR2 sequences are MNHGY and SAAAGT. CDR3 nucleotide sequence: TGTGCCACGGAGACAGGCTCTAGCGAGCAGTACTTC. Translated, it gives CATETGSSEQYF.

J is TRBJ1-1 and V is TRBV5-2; whether TRBD1, the table's D call, matches the DNA was not checked. TRBV5-2 is shown as a pseudogene. This CDR3 spans 14 amino acids. As DNA, the CDR3 is TGTGCCAGCAGGTACAGGGTGGGGGACACTGAAGCTTTCTTT. Translated, it gives CASRYRVGDTEAFF.